Sequencing of this T cell receptor beta chain was carried out in a study of low-dose radiotherapy and immunotherapy resistance in tumors. Study-wide background: Ipilimumab 1 mg/kg every six weeks, together with nivolumab 240 mg every two weeks, was given intravenously to patients.

The CDR3 loop spans 13 amino acids. V was clipped by 10 bases and J by 7 bases, with 16 bases between them. Germline assignment: CDR1 ENHRY and CDR2 SYGVKD. The time point: before trial treatment. The treatment that donors received included nivolumab, ipilimumab, aspirin, low-dose cyclophosphamide and low-dose radiotherapy. Amplification of TCRs used a constant-region primer and V-primer adapter for about 21 PCR cycles. Isolated mRNA underwent amplification via in vitro transcription. TCRdb reprocessed the reads with MiXCR, giving one entry per CDR3 protein. The sample comprises about 46,000 distinct CDR3 sequences, 10% to 15% of which are singletons, and approximately 6.2% rests with the top ten. This clonotype was recorded at least ten times.

The chain carries TRBV10-3 and TRBJ1-4, with D unclear. The receptor's source is a female donor with ovarian cancer. The sequencing used PBMCs, collected before treatment. The CDR3 region has the DNA TGTGCCAGCACCGGTGGAGTGGGTGAAAAACTGTTTTTT. It is translated as CASTGGVGEKLFF.